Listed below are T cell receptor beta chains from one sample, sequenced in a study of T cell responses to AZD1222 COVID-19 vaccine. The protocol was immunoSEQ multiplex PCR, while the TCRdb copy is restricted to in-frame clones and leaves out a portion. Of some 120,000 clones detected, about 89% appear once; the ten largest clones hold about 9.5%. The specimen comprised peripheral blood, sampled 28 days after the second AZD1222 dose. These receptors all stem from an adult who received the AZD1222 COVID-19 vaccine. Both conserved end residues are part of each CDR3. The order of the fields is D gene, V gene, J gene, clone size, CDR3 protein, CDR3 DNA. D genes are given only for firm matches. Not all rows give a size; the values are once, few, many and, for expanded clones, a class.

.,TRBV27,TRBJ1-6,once,CASSLSLRGPYNSPLHF,TGTGCCAGCAGTTTATCGCTCCGTGGACCCTATAATTCACCCCTCCACTTT
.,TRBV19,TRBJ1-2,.,CASSIMGDYGYTF,TGTGCCAGTAGTATAATGGGTGACTATGGCTACACCTTC
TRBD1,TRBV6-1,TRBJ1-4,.,CASSENRGWEKLFF,TGTGCCAGCAGTGAGAACAGGGGCTGGGAAAAACTGTTTTTT
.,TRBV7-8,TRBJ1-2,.,CASSFGAYGYTF,TGTGCCAGCAGCTTCGGTGCCTATGGCTACACCTTC
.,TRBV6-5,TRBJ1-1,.,CASSSGVRTEAFF,TGTGCCAGCAGTTCAGGGGTTAGGACTGAAGCTTTCTTT
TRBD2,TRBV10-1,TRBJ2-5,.,CASSESLAGRETQYF,TGCGCCAGCAGTGAGTCGTTAGCGGGAAGGGAGACCCAGTACTTC
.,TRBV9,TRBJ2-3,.,CASKVLLGGEADTQYF,TGTGCCAGCAAGGTTCTCTTAGGCGGGGAAGCAGATACGCAGTATTTT
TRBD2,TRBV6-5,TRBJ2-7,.,CASSLGLGRFYEQYF,TGTGCCAGCAGCCTGGGACTAGGGCGATTCTACGAGCAGTACTTC
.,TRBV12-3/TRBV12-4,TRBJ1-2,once,CASSLGVWRTF,TGTGCCAGCAGCCTGGGTGTTTGGAGAACCTTC
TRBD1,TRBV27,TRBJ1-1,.,CASSSARGIETEAFF,TGTGCCAGCAGTTCGGCCAGGGGGATTGAAACTGAAGCTTTCTTT
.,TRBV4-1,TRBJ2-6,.,CASSQASGPVSGANVLTF,TGCGCCAGCAGCCAAGCGTCTGGCCCCGTGTCTGGGGCCAACGTCCTGACTTTC
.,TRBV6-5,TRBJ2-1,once,CASSYSSYEQFF,TGTGCCAGCAGTTACTCGTCCTACGAGCAGTTCTTC
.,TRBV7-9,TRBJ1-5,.,CASSLGEDRNQPQHF,TGTGCCAGCAGCTTAGGGGAGGACCGCAATCAGCCCCAGCATTTT
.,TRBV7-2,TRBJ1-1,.,CASTLQGNTEAFF,TGTGCCAGCACCCTACAGGGGAACACTGAAGCTTTCTTT
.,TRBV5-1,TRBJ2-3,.,CASSQGDSNTDTQYF,TGCGCCAGCTCTCAAGGCGACTCCAACACAGATACGCAGTATTTT
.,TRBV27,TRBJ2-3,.,CASTPSQRDTQYF,TGTGCCAGCACCCCAAGTCAGAGGGATACGCAGTATTTT
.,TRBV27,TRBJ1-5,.,CASSPDYNQPQHF,TGTGCCAGCAGTCCCGATTATAATCAGCCCCAGCATTTT
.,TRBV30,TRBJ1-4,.,CAGKTGEKLFF,TGTGCCGGAAAAACAGGGGAAAAACTGTTTTTT
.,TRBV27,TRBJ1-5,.,CASSLGVNSNQPQHF,TGTGCCAGCAGTTTGGGCGTTAATAGCAATCAGCCCCAGCATTTT
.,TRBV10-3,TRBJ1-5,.,CAISAGYIQPQHF,TGTGCCATCAGTGCAGGTTATATACAGCCCCAGCATTTT
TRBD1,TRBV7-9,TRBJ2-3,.,CASSSGQGPAYF,TGTGCCAGCAGCTCGGGACAGGGCCCGGCGTATTTT
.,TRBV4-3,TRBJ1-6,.,CASSQDLGTNSPLHF,TGCGCCAGCAGCCAAGATCTCGGGACAAATTCACCCCTCCACTTT
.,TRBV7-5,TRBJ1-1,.,CVRSLLFRGECTEAFF,TGTGTCAGAAGCTTACTCTTTCGCGGGGAATGTACTGAAGCTTTCTTT
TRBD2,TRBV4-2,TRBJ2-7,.,CASSQPLAGEIHEQYF,TGTGCCAGCAGCCAGCCACTAGCGGGAGAAATCCACGAGCAGTACTTC
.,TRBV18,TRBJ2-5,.,CASSPGLAQETQYF,TGTGCCAGCTCACCAGGGCTAGCTCAAGAGACCCAGTACTTC
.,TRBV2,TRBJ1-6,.,CASSEHVHTNSPLHF,TGTGCCAGCAGTGAACATGTACACACCAATTCACCCCTCCACTTT
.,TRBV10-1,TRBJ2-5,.,CASSEAETQYF,TGCGCCAGCAGTGAGGCGGAGACCCAGTACTTC
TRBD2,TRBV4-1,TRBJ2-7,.,CASSQDGTSYRQYF,TGCGCCAGCAGCCAGGACGGGACTAGCTACCGGCAGTACTTC
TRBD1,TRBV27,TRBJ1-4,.,CASTKIPGGTNEKLFF,TGTGCCAGCACAAAGATACCAGGGGGTACTAATGAAAAACTGTTTTTT
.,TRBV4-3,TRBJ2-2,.,CASSQVGHTGELFF,TGCGCCAGCAGCCAAGTTGGACACACCGGGGAGCTGTTTTTT
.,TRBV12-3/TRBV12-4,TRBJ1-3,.,CASSFSGRNTIYF,TGTGCCAGCAGTTTCAGCGGAAGAAACACCATATATTTT
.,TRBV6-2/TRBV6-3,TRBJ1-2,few,CASSPGRQSGYTF,TGTGCCAGCAGCCCCGGGAGGCAGTCTGGCTACACCTTC
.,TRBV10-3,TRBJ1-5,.,CAISKDGGQPQHF,TGTGCCATCAGTAAGGATGGAGGCCAGCCCCAGCATTTT
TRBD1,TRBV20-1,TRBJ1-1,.,CSARGDREAFF,TGCAGTGCTAGAGGGGACAGAGAAGCTTTCTTT
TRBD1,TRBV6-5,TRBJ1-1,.,CASRDRAVAEAFF,TGTGCCAGCAGGGACAGGGCGGTGGCTGAAGCTTTCTTT
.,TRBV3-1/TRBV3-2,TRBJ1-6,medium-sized,CASSQGRGSPSYNSPLHF,TGTGCCAGCAGCCAAGGTAGGGGGTCCCCCTCCTATAATTCACCCCTCCACTTT
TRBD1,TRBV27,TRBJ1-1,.,CASSFSAGGNTEAFF,TGTGCCAGCAGTTTCTCGGCAGGGGGCAACACTGAAGCTTTCTTT
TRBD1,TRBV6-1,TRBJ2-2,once,CASSEQGAVTGELFF,TGTGCCAGCAGTGAACAGGGGGCGGTCACCGGGGAGCTGTTTTTT
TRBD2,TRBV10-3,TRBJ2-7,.,CATGLAAYEQYF,TGTGCCACCGGACTAGCGGCCTACGAGCAGTACTTC
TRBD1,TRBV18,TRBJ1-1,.,CASSPRGQENTEAFF,TGTGCCAGCTCACCACGGGGACAGGAAAACACTGAAGCTTTCTTT
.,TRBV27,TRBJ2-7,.,CASSLSGREQYF,TGTGCCAGCAGTTTAAGTGGCCGGGAGCAGTACTTC
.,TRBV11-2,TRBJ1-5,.,CASSLTGSNQPQHF,TGTGCCAGCAGCTTAACGGGCAGCAATCAGCCCCAGCATTTT
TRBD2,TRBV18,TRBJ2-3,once,CASSPSGGDTDTQYF,TGTGCCAGCTCGCCTAGCGGGGGGGACACAGATACGCAGTATTTT
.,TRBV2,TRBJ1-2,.,CASSDYGRYYGYTF,TGTGCCAGCAGTGATTACGGAAGATACTATGGCTACACCTTC
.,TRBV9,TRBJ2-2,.,CASSERVSTGELFF,TGTGCCAGCAGCGAGAGGGTCTCTACCGGGGAGCTGTTTTTT
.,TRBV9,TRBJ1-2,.,CASSANLRDALYGYTF,TGTGCCAGCAGCGCCAACCTCCGGGACGCCCTCTATGGCTACACCTTC
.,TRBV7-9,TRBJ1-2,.,CASSPRSGNYGYTF,TGTGCCAGCAGCCCCAGGTCCGGGAACTATGGCTACACCTTC
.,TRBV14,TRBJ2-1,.,CASSPTNRYEQFF,TGTGCCAGCAGCCCCACAAATAGGTATGAGCAGTTCTTC
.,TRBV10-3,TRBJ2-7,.,CAISFQTGEGEQYF,TGTGCCATCAGTTTTCAGACAGGGGAGGGGGAGCAGTACTTC
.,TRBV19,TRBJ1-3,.,CASSMREPHGNTIYF,TGTGCCAGTAGTATGCGGGAACCACACGGAAACACCATATATTTT